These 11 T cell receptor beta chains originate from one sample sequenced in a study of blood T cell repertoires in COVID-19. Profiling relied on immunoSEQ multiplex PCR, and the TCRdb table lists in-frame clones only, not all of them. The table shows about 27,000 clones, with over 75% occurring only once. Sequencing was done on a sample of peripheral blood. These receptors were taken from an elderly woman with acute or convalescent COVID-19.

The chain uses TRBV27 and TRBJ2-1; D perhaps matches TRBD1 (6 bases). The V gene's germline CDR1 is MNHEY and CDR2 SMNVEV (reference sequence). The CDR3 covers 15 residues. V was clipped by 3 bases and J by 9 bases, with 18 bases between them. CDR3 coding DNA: TGTGCCAGCAGTTTTAGGGGGACCCCCCTGGGTGAGCAGTTCTTC. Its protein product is CASSFRGTPLGEQFF.

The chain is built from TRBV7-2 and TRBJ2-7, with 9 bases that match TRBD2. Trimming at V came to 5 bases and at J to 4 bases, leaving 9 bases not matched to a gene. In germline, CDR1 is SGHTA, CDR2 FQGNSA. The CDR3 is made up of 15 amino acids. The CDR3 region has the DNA TGTGCCAGCAGCGGGGGACTAGCCGGAACGTACGAGCAGTACTTC. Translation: CASSGGLAGTYEQYF.

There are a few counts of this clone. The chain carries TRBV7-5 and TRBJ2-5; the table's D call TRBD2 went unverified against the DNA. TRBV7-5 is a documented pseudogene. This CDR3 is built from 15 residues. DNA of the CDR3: TGTGTCAGATCTCCTAGCGGGAGGTACCAAGAGACCCAGTACTTC. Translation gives CVRSPSGRYQETQYF.

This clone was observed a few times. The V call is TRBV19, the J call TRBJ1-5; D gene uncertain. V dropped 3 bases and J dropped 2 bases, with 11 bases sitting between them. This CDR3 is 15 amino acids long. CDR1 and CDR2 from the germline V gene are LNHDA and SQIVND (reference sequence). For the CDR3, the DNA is TGTGCCAGTAGTATGGCCTCCGGGGGCAATCAGCCCCAGCATTTT. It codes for CASSMASGGNQPQHF.

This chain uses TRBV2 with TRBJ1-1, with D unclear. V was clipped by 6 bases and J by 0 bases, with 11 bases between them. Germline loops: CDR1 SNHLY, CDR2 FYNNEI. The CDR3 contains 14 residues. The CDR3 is CASSPYIMNTEAFF. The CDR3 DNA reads TGTGCCAGCAGCCCGTACATTATGAACACTGAAGCTTTCTTT.

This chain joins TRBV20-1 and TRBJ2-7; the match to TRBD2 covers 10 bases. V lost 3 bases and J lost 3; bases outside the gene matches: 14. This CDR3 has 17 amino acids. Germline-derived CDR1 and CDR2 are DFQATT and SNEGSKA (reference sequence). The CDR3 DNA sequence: TGCAGTGCTAGTTTGAGCGGGGGGGTCCTAACTGACTACGAGCAGTACTTC. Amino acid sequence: CSASLSGGVLTDYEQYF.

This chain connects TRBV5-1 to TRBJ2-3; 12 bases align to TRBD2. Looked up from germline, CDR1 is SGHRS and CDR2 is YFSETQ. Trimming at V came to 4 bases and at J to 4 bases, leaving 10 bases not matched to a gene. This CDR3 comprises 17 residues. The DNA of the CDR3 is TGCGCCAGCAGCCCCGTCGTACTAGCGGGGGGTTCAGATACGCAGTATTTT. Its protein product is CASSPVVLAGGSDTQYF.

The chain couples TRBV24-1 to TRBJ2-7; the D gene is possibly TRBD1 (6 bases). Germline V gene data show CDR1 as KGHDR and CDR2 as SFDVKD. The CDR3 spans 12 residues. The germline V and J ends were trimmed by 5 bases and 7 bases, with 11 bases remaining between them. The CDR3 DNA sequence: TGTGCCACCAGTGGAAGGGGGTCAGAGCAGTACTTC. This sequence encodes CATSGRGSEQYF.

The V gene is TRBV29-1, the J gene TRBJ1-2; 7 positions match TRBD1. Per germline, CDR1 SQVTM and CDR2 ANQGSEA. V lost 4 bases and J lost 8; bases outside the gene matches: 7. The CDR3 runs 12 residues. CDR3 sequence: CSVVAGGDGYTF. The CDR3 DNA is TGCAGCGTTGTTGCAGGGGGAGACGGCTACACCTTC.

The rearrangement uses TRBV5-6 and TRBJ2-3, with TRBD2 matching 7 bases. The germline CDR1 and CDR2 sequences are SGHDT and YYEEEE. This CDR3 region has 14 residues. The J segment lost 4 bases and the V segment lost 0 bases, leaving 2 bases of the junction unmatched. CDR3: CASSLGGGSDTQYF. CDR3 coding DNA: TGTGCCAGCAGCTTGGGCGGGGGATCAGATACGCAGTATTTT.

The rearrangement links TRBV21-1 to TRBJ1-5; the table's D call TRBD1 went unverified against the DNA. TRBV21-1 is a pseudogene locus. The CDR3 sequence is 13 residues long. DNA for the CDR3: TGTGCCAGCACCCTGCAGGGTCATCAGCCCCAGCATTTT. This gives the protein CASTLQGHQPQHF.